This T cell receptor beta chain emerged from a study of blood T cell repertoires in COVID-19. The overall study: From the United States, Italy and Spain came samples of acute and convalescent COVID-19. Sources were T cells, B-cell-depleted T cells, or PBMCs; the material itself was cDNA or gDNA.

Source study methods: Amplification with reference gene primers provided the estimates of nucleated cell counts. Generated by immunoSEQ multiplex PCR, the TCRdb table keeps only in-frame clones and is missing some. That table gives V, J and clone size, and the DNA gave D and trimming. The data show around 300,000 clones, about nine tenths seen once. After removal of 6 bases from V and 4 bases from J, the junction contained 6 bases not matched to a gene. The CDR3 is made up of 14 amino acids. The germline V gene encodes CDR1 LNHDA and CDR2 SQIVND (reference sequence). The chain combines TRBV19 with TRBJ1-2; 9 bases align to TRBD1. The sequenced sample consisted of peripheral blood. The clonotype was recovered from a man in his forties or fifties with acute or convalescent COVID-19. Here the CDR3 reads CASSLQGAIYGYTF. The CDR3 region has the DNA TGTGCCAGTAGCCTACAGGGGGCGATCTATGGCTACACCTTC.